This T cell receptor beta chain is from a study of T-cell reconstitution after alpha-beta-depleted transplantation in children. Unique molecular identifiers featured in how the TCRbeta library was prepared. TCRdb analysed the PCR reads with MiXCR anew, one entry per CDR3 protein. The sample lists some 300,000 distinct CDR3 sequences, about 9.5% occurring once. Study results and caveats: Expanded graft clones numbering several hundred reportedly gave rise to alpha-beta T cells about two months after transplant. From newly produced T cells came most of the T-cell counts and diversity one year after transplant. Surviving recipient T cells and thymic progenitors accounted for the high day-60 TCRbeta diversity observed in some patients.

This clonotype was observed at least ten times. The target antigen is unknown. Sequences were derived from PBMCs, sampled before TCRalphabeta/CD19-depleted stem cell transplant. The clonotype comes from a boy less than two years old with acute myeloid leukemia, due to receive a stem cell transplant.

The CDR3 sequence: CASSTRASTDTQYF. The DNA of the CDR3 is TGTGCCAGTAGTACTAGAGCTAGCACAGATACGCAGTATTTT. The rearrangement joins TRBV19 to TRBJ2-3; no clear D. The CDR3 has 14 residues. Trimming pared 4 bases from V and 0 bases from J, leaving 8 bases between. Germline loops: CDR1 LNHDA, CDR2 SQIVND (reference sequence).